What follows are 23 T cell receptor beta chains derived from one specimen sequenced in a study of blood T cell repertoires in COVID-19. The assay was immunoSEQ multiplex PCR, and TCRdb's table has in-frame clones only and misses some. There are roughly 250,000 clones in the sample; approximately 90% occur only once, and around 1.8% lies in the top ten. Sequenced input: PBMCs or T cells enriched from blood (not recorded which). The receptors originated from a woman aged 18-30 years who had recovered from COVID-19.

The CDR3: CASSQGQSTDTQYF. For the CDR3, the DNA is TGTGCCAGCAGCCAAGGACAAAGCACAGATACGCAGTATTTT. The V and J genes are TRBV3-1 (or the pseudogene TRBV3-2) and TRBJ2-3, with unresolved D. From germline, CDR1 is LGHDT and CDR2 YNNKEL (reference sequence). V gave up 1 base and J gave up 0 bases, with 5 bases separating them. The CDR3 is made up of 14 amino acids.

This clone was counted a single time. The rearrangement links TRBV9 to TRBJ1-1, with a possible D match to TRBD1 (5 bases). This CDR3 contains 17 residues. Germline V gives CDR1 SGDLS, CDR2 YYNGEE. Between the trimmed V and J ends, which lost 2 bases and 0 bases, there was a span of 17 bases. The CDR3 DNA follows: TGTGCCAGCAGCGTGGCTCAGGGAGGAGGCATGAACACTGAAGCTTTCTTT. Amino acids: CASSVAQGGGMNTEAFF.

V is TRBV7-9 and J is TRBJ2-1; 7 bases line up with TRBD1. Germline assignment: CDR1 SEHNR and CDR2 FQNEAQ (reference sequence). V shed 3 bases and J 5 bases; nucleotides not matched to a gene: 4. The length of the CDR3 is 14 residues. The CDR3 spells CASSFGTENNEQFF. In nucleotides, the CDR3 is TGTGCCAGCAGCTTCGGGACAGAGAACAATGAGCAGTTCTTC.

The chain recombines TRBV2 with TRBJ1-4; a possible D gene is TRBD1 (6 bases). Germline V gene data show CDR1 as SNHLY and CDR2 as FYNNEI. Trimming took 8 bases from V and 8 from J, leaving 15 bases between them. This CDR3 has 13 amino acids. The CDR3 loop reads CASEYGGQEKLFF. CDR3 nucleotide sequence: TGTGCCAGCGAATACGGGGGGCAAGAAAAACTGTTTTTT.

This clone appeared a few times. The chain employs TRBV5-1 and TRBJ2-7; 9 bases align to TRBD1. V lost 0 bases to trimming and J lost 3 bases; unmatched junction nucleotides: 4. CDR3 length: 15 residues. CDR1 and CDR2 (germline): SGHRS, YFSETQ. CDR3 protein: CASSLDRGPGYEQYF. CDR3 nucleotide sequence: TGCGCCAGCAGCTTGGACAGGGGGCCTGGCTACGAGCAGTACTTC. Full variable domain (remainder filled in from reference TRBV5-1 and TRBJ2-7): KAGVTQTPRYLIKTRGQQVTLSCSPISGHRSVSWYQQTPGQGLQFLFEYFSETQRNKGNFPGRFSGRQFSNSRSEMNVSTLELGDSALYLCASSLDRGPGYEQYFGPGTRLTVT.

In this sample, this clone turned up a few times. The V call is TRBV7-8, the J call TRBJ1-1, with D possibly being TRBD1 (6 bases). Trimming cost V 3 bases and J 2 bases, with 16 bases left between them. The germline CDR1 and CDR2 sequences are SGHVS and FQNEAQ. The CDR3 has 16 residues. The CDR3 coding sequence is TGTGCCAGCAGCTTTTCTGGAACAGGGAAAAACACTGAAGCTTTCTTT. Its protein is CASSFSGTGKNTEAFF.

The rearrangement links TRBV6-4 to TRBJ2-1; a weak D match, TRBD2 (5 bases). The CDR3 runs 15 residues. Between the trimmed V and J ends, which lost 6 bases and 3 bases, there was a span of 15 bases. The V gene's germline CDR1 is MRHNA and CDR2 SNTAGT. The CDR3 region has the DNA TGTGCCAGCAGGCCCCGGGCGGGCCGCTACAATGAGCAGTTCTTC. This translates into CASRPRAGRYNEQFF.

V gene TRBV11-2 combines with J gene TRBJ2-1; 11 bases match TRBD2. Germline lookup yields CDR1 SGHAT and CDR2 FQNNGV. V was pared by 3 bases and J by 6 bases, with 7 bases of the junction left unmatched. The CDR3 contains 16 residues. CDR3 sequence: CASSLIRLAGRNEQFF. Written as DNA, the CDR3 is TGTGCCAGCAGCTTGATTCGACTAGCGGGACGCAATGAGCAGTTCTTC.

The rearrangement uses TRBV15 and TRBJ1-3; 8 bases line up with TRBD1. The J segment lost 0 bases and the V segment lost 0 bases, leaving 13 bases of the junction unmatched. Germline V CDR1 and CDR2: LNHNV, YYDKDF (reference sequence). CDR3 length equals 20 residues. The CDR3 sequence: CATSRDWGTTGAVSGNTIYF. The CDR3 nucleotides read TGTGCCACCAGCAGAGATTGGGGGACGACAGGGGCTGTCTCTGGAAACACCATATATTTT.

The J gene is TRBJ2-7, the V gene TRBV15; tentative D call: TRBD1 (7 bases). Per germline, CDR1 LNHNV and CDR2 YYDKDF (reference sequence). V was pared by 3 bases and J by 4 bases, with 22 bases between. The CDR3 totals 17 residues. For the CDR3, the DNA is TGTGCCACCAGCAGGCCGGAGGGGGCAGGTAGCCAGTACGAGCAGTACTTC. Its protein is CATSRPEGAGSQYEQYF.

DNA for the CDR3: TGCAGTGCTAGTATGTCCGTACTCTCCGGGGAGCAGTACTTC. Its protein product is CSASMSVLSGEQYF. The chain employs TRBV20-1 and TRBJ2-7; no clear D. The germline V and J ends were trimmed by 3 bases and 7 bases, with 19 bases remaining between them. Germline V gene data show CDR1 as DFQATT and CDR2 as SNEGSKA (reference sequence). The CDR3 consists of 14 residues.

This clone was recorded once. V usage is TRBV9 and J usage is TRBJ2-3, with a weak D call TRBD2 (5 bases). V was cut by 4 bases and J by 6 bases, with 9 bases left in between. Germline loops: CDR1 SGDLS, CDR2 YYNGEE. The CDR3 has 12 amino acids. Here the CDR3 reads CASSRTSDTQYF. The DNA of the CDR3 is TGTGCCAGCAGCCGGACTTCGGATACGCAGTATTTT.

In its sample, this clone was seen once. This rearrangement joins TRBV28 to TRBJ1-2; 9 positions agree with TRBD1. This CDR3 contains 14 residues. V lost 6 bases, J lost 0 bases, and 2 bases stayed unmatched. CDR1 is MDHEN and CDR2 is SYDVKM in the germline V gene. Here the CDR3 DNA reads TGTGCCAGCAGGAGGACAGGGGCTAACTATGGCTACACCTTC. Protein product: CASRRTGANYGYTF.

This sequence joins TRBV5-1 and TRBJ1-4; a weak D match, TRBD1 (6 bases). The V end was cut by 2 bases, the J end by 7 bases, with 12 bases between. The CDR3 length is 14 residues. CDR1 and CDR2 (germline): SGHRS, YFSETQ. The CDR3 nucleotides read TGCGCCAGCAGCTTCGACAGGCCCGGTGAAAAACTGTTTTTT. Translating it yields CASSFDRPGEKLFF. The full variable domain, completed using reference TRBV5-1 and TRBJ1-4, is KAGVTQTPRYLIKTRGQQVTLSCSPISGHRSVSWYQQTPGQGLQFLFEYFSETQRNKGNFPGRFSGRQFSNSRSEMNVSTLELGDSALYLCASSFDRPGEKLFFGSGTQLSVL.

This chain links TRBV12-3 or TRBV12-4 with TRBJ2-1; D unclear. This CDR3 comprises 12 residues. The V end was cut by 3 bases, the J end by 8 bases, with 8 bases between. CDR3 in DNA: TGTGCCAGCAGTTTGAGTACCCATGAGCAGTTCTTC. It is translated as CASSLSTHEQFF.

The V call is TRBV11-1, the J call TRBJ2-3; 8 nucleotides align to TRBD1. Germline V lookup: CDR1 SGHAT, CDR2 FQDESV (reference sequence). The V and J ends lost 7 bases and 4 bases, in that order; junction bases with no gene match: 10. The CDR3 loop spans 15 amino acids. CDR3 region: CASTLRRGRSDTQYF. The CDR3 DNA sequence: TGTGCCAGCACCTTGCGCAGGGGGCGCTCAGATACGCAGTATTTT.

The chain combines TRBV6-5 with TRBJ1-1; 7 nucleotides align to TRBD1. Germline CDR1 reads MNHEY; CDR2 reads SVGAGI. This CDR3 is 14 amino acids long. The ends lost 5 bases at V and 1 base at J; junction bases unmatched: 4. CDR3 sequence: CASSRDRENTEAFF. Written as DNA, the CDR3 is TGTGCCAGCAGTCGAGACAGGGAGAACACTGAAGCTTTCTTT.

The chain's CDR3 is CASHGRTSGYNEQFF. The DNA of the CDR3 is TGTGCCAGCCATGGGAGGACTAGCGGCTACAATGAGCAGTTCTTC. The chain links TRBV7-2 to TRBJ2-1; 10 bases match TRBD2. After removal of 8 bases from V and 3 bases from J, the junction contained 7 bases not matched to a gene. Germline loops: CDR1 SGHTA, CDR2 FQGNSA. The CDR3 length is 15 residues.

This chain connects TRBV13 to TRBJ1-1, with a weak D call TRBD1 (5 bases). The CDR3 loop spans 14 amino acids. CDR1 is PRHDT and CDR2 is FYEKMQ in the germline V gene (reference sequence). Trimming pared 5 bases from V and 11 bases from J, leaving 21 bases between. The CDR3 sequence is CASSQMPGVAEAFF. CDR3 in DNA: TGTGCCAGCAGCCAGATGCCGGGGGTTGCAGAGGCTTTCTTT. Using reference TRBV13 and TRBJ1-1 for the parts outside the CDR3, the full variable domain is AAGVIQSPRHLIKEKRETATLKCYPIPRHDTVYWYQQGPGQDPQFLISFYEKMQSDKGSIPDRFSAQQFSDYHSELNMSSLELGDSALYFCASSQMPGVAEAFFGQGTRLTVV.

The CDR3 DNA follows: TGTGCCAGCAGCCAGGGGCTAGCGGGATACTCCTACAATGAGCAGTTCTTC. Its translation is CASSQGLAGYSYNEQFF. The chain uses TRBV11-2 and TRBJ2-1; TRBD2 agrees at 9 bases. The CDR3 contains 17 residues. With V trimmed by 5 bases and J by 0 bases, 8 bases remained unmatched. Germline V CDR1 and CDR2: SGHAT, FQNNGV.

The chain recombines TRBV27 with TRBJ1-2; D not certain. The CDR3 has 13 residues. With 2 bases removed from V and 0 bases from J, the gap between germline ends came to 4 bases. The germline CDR1 and CDR2 sequences are MNHEY and SMNVEV (reference sequence). The CDR3 sequence is CASSLSPNYGYTF. CDR3 sequence (DNA): TGTGCCAGCAGTTTAAGCCCTAACTATGGCTACACCTTC.

The chain joins TRBV4-2 to TRBJ2-1, with 16 nucleotides matching TRBD2. Germline loops: CDR1 LGHNA, CDR2 YNFKEQ. J lost 0 bases, V lost 4 bases, and 6 bases had no gene match. This CDR3 has 19 residues. In DNA, the CDR3 is TGTGCCAGCAGCCGCGTGGGACTAGCGGGAGGGATCTCCTACAATGAGCAGTTCTTC. Residues: CASSRVGLAGGISYNEQFF.

This clone was detected once. The CDR3 here is CASSLTLAGTGPNSPLHF. The CDR3 DNA follows: TGTGCCAGCAGCTTGACCCTGGCAGGGACAGGACCTAATTCACCCCTCCACTTT. The chain is built from TRBV7-2 and TRBJ1-6, with TRBD1 matching 8 bases. Germline CDR1 SGHTA, CDR2 FQGNSA. V shed 3 bases, J shed 6 bases, and the junction held 13 bases outside the gene matches. The CDR3 spans 18 residues.